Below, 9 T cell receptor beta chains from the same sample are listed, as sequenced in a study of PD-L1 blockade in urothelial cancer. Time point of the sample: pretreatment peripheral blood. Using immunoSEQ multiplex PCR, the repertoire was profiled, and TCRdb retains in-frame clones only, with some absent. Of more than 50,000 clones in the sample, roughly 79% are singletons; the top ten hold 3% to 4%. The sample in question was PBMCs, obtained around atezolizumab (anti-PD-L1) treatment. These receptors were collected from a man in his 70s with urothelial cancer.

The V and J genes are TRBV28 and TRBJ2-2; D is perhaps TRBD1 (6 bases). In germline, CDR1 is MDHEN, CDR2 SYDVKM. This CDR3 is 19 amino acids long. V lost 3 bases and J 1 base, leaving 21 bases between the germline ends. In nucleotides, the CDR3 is TGTGCCAGCAGTTTGGCAGGGGTTAACCCCCTGTTGAACACCGGGGAGCTGTTTTTT. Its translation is CASSLAGVNPLLNTGELFF.

The CDR3 sequence is CASTENTEAFF. CDR3 nucleotides: TGTGCCAGTACAGAGAACACTGAAGCTTTCTTT. The V call is TRBV19, the J call TRBJ1-1; D gene ambiguous. The CDR3 loop spans 11 amino acids. V was clipped by 7 bases and J by 1 base, with 4 bases between them. Looked up from germline, CDR1 is LNHDA and CDR2 is SQIVND (reference sequence).

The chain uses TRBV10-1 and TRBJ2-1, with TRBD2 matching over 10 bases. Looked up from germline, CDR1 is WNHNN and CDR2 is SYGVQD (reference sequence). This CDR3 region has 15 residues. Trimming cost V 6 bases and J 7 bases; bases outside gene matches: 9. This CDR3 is CASSTSGMGGNEQFF. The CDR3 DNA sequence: TGCGCCAGCAGCACTAGCGGGATGGGGGGAAATGAGCAGTTCTTC.

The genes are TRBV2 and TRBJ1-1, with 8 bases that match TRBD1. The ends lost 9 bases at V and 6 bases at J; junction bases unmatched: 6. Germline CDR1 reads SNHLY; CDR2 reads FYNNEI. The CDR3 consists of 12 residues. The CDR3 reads CASGQGLPEAFF. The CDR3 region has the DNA TGTGCCAGTGGACAGGGACTCCCTGAAGCTTTCTTT.

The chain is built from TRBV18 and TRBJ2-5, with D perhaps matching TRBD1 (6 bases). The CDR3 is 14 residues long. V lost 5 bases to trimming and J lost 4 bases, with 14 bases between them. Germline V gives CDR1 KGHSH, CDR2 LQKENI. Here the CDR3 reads CASSREQGGETQYF. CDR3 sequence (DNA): TGTGCCAGCTCAAGGGAACAGGGTGGAGAGACCCAGTACTTC.

CDR3 residues: CASSFRRDRVGQPQHF. The DNA of the CDR3 is TGTGCCAGTAGTTTCAGGCGGGACAGGGTAGGCCAGCCCCAGCATTTT. V is TRBV19 and J is TRBJ1-5; 9 bases are a match to TRBD1. The V gene end was trimmed by 5 bases and the J gene end by 7 bases; junction bases not matched to a gene: 12. Germline CDR1 and CDR2: LNHDA and SQIVND (reference sequence). This CDR3 has 16 amino acids.

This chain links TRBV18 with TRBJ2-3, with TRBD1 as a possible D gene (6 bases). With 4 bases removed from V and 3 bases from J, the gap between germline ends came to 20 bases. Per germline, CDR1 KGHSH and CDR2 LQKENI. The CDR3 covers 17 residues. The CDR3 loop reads CASSRRQEPGWTDTQYF. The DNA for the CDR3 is TGTGCCAGCTCACGCCGACAGGAGCCGGGGTGGACAGATACGCAGTATTTT.

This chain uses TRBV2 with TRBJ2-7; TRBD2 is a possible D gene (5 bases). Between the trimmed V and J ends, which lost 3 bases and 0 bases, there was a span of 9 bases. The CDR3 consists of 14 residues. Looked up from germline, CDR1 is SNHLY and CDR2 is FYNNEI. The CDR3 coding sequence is TGTGCCAGCAGTGATCGGCGGGCCTCCTACGAGCAGTACTTC. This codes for CASSDRRASYEQYF.

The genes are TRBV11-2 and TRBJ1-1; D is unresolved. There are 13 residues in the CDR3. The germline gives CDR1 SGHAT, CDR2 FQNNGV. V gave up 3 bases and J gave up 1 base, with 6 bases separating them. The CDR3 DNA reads TGTGCCAGCAGCTTGGGCACGAACACTGAAGCTTTCTTT. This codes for CASSLGTNTEAFF.